This T cell receptor (beta chain) stems from a study of Ad26.COV2.S vaccination and SARS-CoV-2 variants. Study summary: Ad26.COV2.S, an intramuscular injection, was given once or twice 56 days apart. General study points: Reported findings describe substantial breadth in spike-specific CD8+ and CD4+ T cell responses following vaccination. The TCR breadth and depth analyses may have produced an underestimate of total T cell responses. Vaccine and placebo recipients had comparable breadth of non-spike TCRs.

This clone has more than one count but fewer than ten. The antigen is unknown. Measured with immunoSEQ multiplex PCR; TCRdb has only the in-frame clones, and not every one. Of about 320,000 clones listed, around four fifths are singletons. Stated treatment: around 19 received Ad26.COV2.S at low or high dose, single or two shots; roughly 5 received placebo; per-sample allocation not given. Day 63 following the first vaccine or placebo injection was when the samples were taken. The germline CDR1 and CDR2 sequences are SNHLY and FYNNEI. V lost 2 bases and J 1 base, leaving 11 bases between the germline ends. This CDR3 spans 15 amino acids.

The rearrangement joins TRBV2 to TRBJ1-1; D not certain. The specimen was peripheral blood, collected in a trial of Ad26.COV2.S vaccine versus placebo. The receptor was derived from a person aged 18-60 years who received the Ad26.COV2.S COVID-19 vaccine or a placebo. In nucleotides, the CDR3 is TGTGCCAGCAGTGAACTGGGTGGCGGGAACACTGAAGCTTTCTTT. Encoded protein: CASSELGGGNTEAFF.